This paragraph covers one T cell receptor (beta chain) sequence. A Seattle source enrolled patients during active infection and followed them longitudinally. Produced via immunoSEQ multiplex PCR; TCRdb's table is partial and in-frame only. The table records a few hundred thousand clones, 75% to 95% of them present only once. This sample was taken from a study of blood T cell repertoires in COVID-19. Study context: The origin of the acute and convalescent COVID-19 samples was the United States, Italy and Spain. Sources were T cells, B-cell-depleted T cells, or PBMCs; the material itself was cDNA or gDNA.

The CDR3 spans 13 residues. Germline CDR1 and CDR2: SNHLY and FYNNEI. Trimming stripped 3 bases from V and 6 bases from J, with 11 bases between. The J gene is TRBJ1-2, the V gene TRBV2, with D possibly matching TRBD1 (6 bases). The sequence derives from a person aged 18 to 29 with COVID-19, enrolled during active disease. Sequencing was performed on peripheral blood. The CDR3 reads CASSDGGSDGYTF. The CDR3 nucleotides read TGTGCCAGCAGTGATGGGGGCTCGGATGGCTACACCTTC.